This entry lists 21 T cell receptor beta chains sequenced from one sample in a study of blood T cell repertoires in COVID-19. Clones were read by immunoSEQ multiplex PCR, and TCRdb kept only the in-frame ones, dropping some. The data show roughly 66,000 clones, with approximately 82% seen just once and more than 6.5% held by the top ten. Sample: peripheral blood. The receptors were sampled from a man aged 55 to 70 with acute or convalescent COVID-19.

The V call is TRBV4-2, the J call TRBJ1-2; D possibly corresponds to TRBD1 (5 bases). The CDR3 loop spans 15 amino acids. With 1 base removed from V and 5 bases from J, the gap between germline ends came to 14 bases. Germline V gives CDR1 LGHNA, CDR2 YNFKEQ. CDR3 bases: TGTGCCAGCAGCCAAGGTGGGGCAGTGGCTTATGGCTACACCTTC. Translating gives CASSQGGAVAYGYTF.

At least ten counts were recorded for this clone. The V gene is TRBV30, the J gene TRBJ1-5; possible D gene TRBD1, 5 bases. Germline-derived CDR1 and CDR2 are GTSNPN and SVGIG (reference sequence). Between the trimmed V and J ends, which lost 2 bases and 7 bases, there was a span of 12 bases. The CDR3 contains 13 residues. The CDR3 region has the DNA TGTGCCTGGAGTACCAGGGAACGACAGCCCCAGCATTTT. It yields the protein CAWSTRERQPQHF. Using reference TRBV30 and TRBJ1-5 for the parts outside the CDR3, the full variable domain is SQTIHQWPATLVQPVGSPLSLECTVEGTSNPNLYWYRQAAGRGLQLLFYSVGIGQISSEVPQNLSASRPQDRQFILSSKKLLLSDSGFYLCAWSTRERQPQHFGDGTRLSIL.

The chain recombines TRBV10-3 with TRBJ1-2, with a tentative D call TRBD1 (6 bases). The CDR3 extends over 15 amino acids. V was clipped by 3 bases and J by 7 bases, with 18 bases between them. CDR1 and CDR2 from the germline V gene are ENHRY and SYGVKD. CDR3 region: CAISELEGVGGGYTF. In DNA form, the CDR3 reads TGTGCCATCAGTGAACTTGAGGGGGTGGGTGGTGGCTACACCTTC.

The V call is TRBV4-3, the J call TRBJ2-3; 9 bases map to TRBD2. The CDR3 runs to 16 residues. Germline trimming cut 0 bases from V and 4 bases from J; bases unmatched to any gene: 5. The V gene's germline CDR1 is LGHNA and CDR2 YSLEER. The CDR3 DNA reads as TGCGCCAGCAGCCAAGAACGCGGGGGGGCCTCAGATACGCAGTATTTT. Translating it yields CASSQERGGASDTQYF.

V and J are TRBV7-2 and TRBJ2-2; D is ambiguous. Trimming cost V 6 bases and J 5 bases, with 10 bases left between them. CDR3 length equals 13 residues. CDR1 is SGHTA and CDR2 is FQGNSA in the germline V gene. The CDR3 reads CASSSVVTGELFF. The CDR3 DNA follows: TGTGCCAGCAGTTCTGTAGTTACCGGGGAGCTGTTTTTT. Filled out from reference TRBV7-2 and TRBJ2-2, the complete variable domain reads GAGVSQSPSNKVTEKGKDVELRCDPISGHTALYWYRQSLGQGLEFLIYFQGNSAPDKSGLPSDRFSAERTGGSVSTLTIQRTQQEDSAVYLCASSSVVTGELFFGEGSRLTVL.

The V and J genes are TRBV7-9 and TRBJ2-7; D call uncertain. The CDR3 is 13 residues long. The germline CDR1 and CDR2 sequences are SEHNR and FQNEAQ (reference sequence). V was cut by 2 bases and J by 3 bases, with 8 bases left in between. CDR3 residues: CASSLTLSYEQYF. As DNA, the CDR3 is TGTGCCAGCAGCTTAACTTTGAGCTACGAGCAGTACTTC.

This clone has a handful of counts. J is TRBJ2-2 and V is TRBV14, with D tentatively TRBD1 (6 bases). This CDR3 comprises 14 residues. Germline V gene lookup returns CDR1 SGHDN and CDR2 FVKESK. V lost 3 bases and J 7 bases, leaving 12 bases between the germline ends. As DNA, the CDR3 is TGTGCCAGCAGCCATCCACAGGGAATCGGGGAGCTGTTTTTT. Its protein product is CASSHPQGIGELFF.

The genes are TRBV11-3 and TRBJ2-5; 8 bases fit TRBD1. V lost 6 bases to trimming and J lost 3 bases; unmatched junction nucleotides: 3. The CDR3 is 13 amino acids. Germline-derived CDR1 and CDR2 are SGHNT and YENEEA. CDR3 in DNA: TGTGCCAGCAGTTTGACAGGGGAAGAGACCCAGTACTTC. It translates to CASSLTGEETQYF. Combining the CDR3 with reference TRBV11-3 and TRBJ2-5 gives the whole variable domain EAGVVQSPRYKIIEKKQPVAFWCNPISGHNTLYWYLQNLGQGPELLIRYENEEAVDDSQLPKDRFSAERLKGVDSTLKIQPAELGDSAVYLCASSLTGEETQYFGPGTRLLVL.

This chain links TRBV6-5 with TRBJ2-5, with D perhaps matching TRBD1 (5 bases). This CDR3 is 14 amino acids long. The germline V gene has CDR1 MNHEY and CDR2 SVGAGI. The V gene lost 4 bases and the J gene lost 7 bases, with 16 bases spanning the gap. CDR3 loop: CASSSIGHIATQYF. For the CDR3, the DNA is TGTGCCAGCAGTTCAATTGGACATATCGCGACCCAGTACTTC.

This chain uses TRBV5-5 with TRBJ2-3; TRBD2 matches 8 bases. CDR1 and CDR2 from the germline V gene are SGHKS and YYEKEE (reference sequence). V was pared by 4 bases and J by 5 bases, with 3 bases of the junction left unmatched. The length of the CDR3 is 13 residues. The CDR3 loop reads CASSAGGRDTQYF. As DNA, the CDR3 is TGTGCCAGCAGCGCGGGGGGCCGAGATACGCAGTATTTT.

This clone was recorded only once. The chain uses TRBV3-1 (or the pseudogene TRBV3-2) and TRBJ2-2; TRBD2 might be the D (6 bases). Deletions cut 0 bases from V and 14 bases from J, with 19 bases between. Germline values: CDR1 LGHDT, CDR2 YNNKEL (reference sequence). This CDR3 has 15 amino acids. This chain's CDR3 is CASSQDLAYLEGLFF. CDR3 bases: TGTGCCAGCAGCCAAGATCTCGCCTATCTGGAGGGTCTGTTTTTT.

The genes are TRBV19 and TRBJ2-2; a possible D gene is TRBD1 (6 bases). In germline, CDR1 is LNHDA, CDR2 SQIVND (reference sequence). The CDR3 runs 15 residues. The V gene lost 6 bases and the J gene lost 2 bases, with 13 bases spanning the gap. CDR3 protein: CASSHMGANTGELFF. The CDR3 coding sequence is TGTGCCAGTAGCCATATGGGGGCTAACACCGGGGAGCTGTTTTTT.

J is TRBJ1-6 and V is TRBV5-6, with D hard to call. In germline, CDR1 is SGHDT, CDR2 YYEEEE. V was trimmed by 0 bases and J by 2 bases, leaving 9 bases between them. The CDR3 has 16 amino acids. Written as DNA, the CDR3 is TGTGCCAGCAGCTTGGAAACGAGGACCTATAATTCACCCCTCCACTTT. Translation gives CASSLETRTYNSPLHF.

J is TRBJ2-3 and V is TRBV12-1; no check of the table's D call, TRBD2, against the DNA was made. TRBV12-1 constitutes a pseudogene. This CDR3 spans 20 amino acids. The CDR3 region is CASHFLASGGRITSTDTQYF. The CDR3 nucleotides are TGTGCCAGCCACTTTTTGGCTAGCGGGGGGCGGATAACTAGCACAGATACGCAGTATTTT.

This chain uses TRBV19 with TRBJ1-1, with a weak D call TRBD1 (6 bases). Germline V gene sequence: CDR1 LNHDA, CDR2 SQIVND (reference sequence). Deletions cut 6 bases from V and 4 bases from J, with 15 bases between. This CDR3 contains 14 residues. The CDR3 nucleotides read TGTGCCAGTAGCCTCCAAGGGGGTACCACTGAAGCTTTCTTT. Its protein product is CASSLQGGTTEAFF.

This chain links TRBV5-6 with TRBJ1-3; D gene unclear. The CDR3 sequence is 16 residues long. Germline lookup yields CDR1 SGHDT and CDR2 YYEEEE. Trimming left V 2 bases short and J 0 bases short, with 12 bases between. Here the CDR3 DNA reads TGTGCCAGCAGCTTATTTCAGTTCAACTCTGGAAACACCATATATTTT. Translation gives CASSLFQFNSGNTIYF. Full variable domain (missing parts from reference TRBV5-6 and TRBJ1-3): DAGVTQSPTHLIKTRGQQVTLRCSPKSGHDTVSWYQQALGQGPQFIFQYYEEEERQRGNFPDRFSGHQFPNYSSELNVNALLLGDSALYLCASSLFQFNSGNTIYFGEGSWLTVV.

The V gene is TRBV4-1, the J gene TRBJ1-6; a weak D match, TRBD1 (6 bases). The CDR3 totals 17 residues. The V gene's germline CDR1 is MGHRA and CDR2 YSYEKL. Between the trimmed V and J ends, which lost 3 bases and 0 bases, there was a span of 12 bases. The CDR3 region has the DNA TGCGCCAGCAGCCATGGGGACATCAGCTCCTATAATTCACCCCTCCACTTT. Its protein is CASSHGDISSYNSPLHF.

This clone was recorded only once. The rearrangement joins TRBV10-3 to TRBJ2-1, with a possible D match to TRBD2 (6 bases). V gave up 10 bases and J gave up 2 bases, with 18 bases separating them. Germline V gene data show CDR1 as ENHRY and CDR2 as SYGVKD. The CDR3 length is 15 residues. The DNA of the CDR3 is TGTGCCACCGTCTCTAGCGCCCAGCCCTACAATGAGCAGTTCTTC. Its translation is CATVSSAQPYNEQFF.

The gene calls are TRBV18 and TRBJ1-6; no definite D call. Trimming stripped 4 bases from V and 8 bases from J, with 12 bases between. Per germline, CDR1 KGHSH and CDR2 LQKENI. The CDR3 sequence is 14 residues long. The CDR3 sequence: CASSQGLADSPLHF. The DNA for the CDR3 is TGTGCCAGCTCACAGGGATTAGCGGATTCACCCCTCCACTTT.

V usage is TRBV5-1 and J usage is TRBJ1-1; 7 bases are shared with TRBD1. Germline CDR1 SGHRS, CDR2 YFSETQ. The CDR3 totals 18 residues. The trim removed 4 bases at V and 2 bases at J, leaving 17 bases unmatched. The CDR3 spells CASSTGRLHTGANTEAFF. CDR3 in DNA: TGCGCCAGCAGCACCGGTCGGCTTCATACAGGGGCAAACACTGAAGCTTTCTTT. Filled out from reference TRBV5-1 and TRBJ1-1, the complete variable domain reads KAGVTQTPRYLIKTRGQQVTLSCSPISGHRSVSWYQQTPGQGLQFLFEYFSETQRNKGNFPGRFSGRQFSNSRSEMNVSTLELGDSALYLCASSTGRLHTGANTEAFFGQGTRLTVV.

The chain joins TRBV5-1 to TRBJ2-5; 7 nucleotides match TRBD1. Germline assignment: CDR1 SGHRS and CDR2 YFSETQ. This CDR3 spans 15 amino acids. Trimming cost V 4 bases and J 5 bases; bases outside gene matches: 11. The CDR3 DNA reads as TGCGCCAGCAGCGTACCGATAGGGGGCCTGGAGACCCAGTACTTC. This gives the protein CASSVPIGGLETQYF.